The source of this T cell receptor (beta chain) is a study of T cells in Graves' hyperthyroidism and ophthalmopathy. The CDR3 regions of TCR beta were amplified from RNA transcripts. The TCR CDR3 first-round RT-PCR relied on the HTBI primer set. TCRdb itself ran the multiplex PCR reads through MiXCR, one entry per CDR3 protein. This repertoire shows about 460,000 distinct CDR3 sequences, around a fifth found once; its top ten account for around 50%. Per the germline V gene, CDR1 is MDHEN and CDR2 is SYDVKM. V lost 3 bases to trimming and J lost 4 bases; unmatched junction nucleotides: 5. This CDR3 contains 16 residues. This clonotype was detected ten times or more. Exclusions: uncontrolled infection, other autoimmune disease, pregnancy, lactation. Each diagnosis drew on symptoms, thyroxine, TRAb, thyroid ultrasound and orbital computed tomography findings.

Source material: blood. The chain uses TRBV28 and TRBJ2-6; 8 bases align to TRBD2. The clonotype comes from a woman between 65 and 79 years old with Graves' ophthalmopathy. The CDR3 DNA reads TGTGCCAGCAGTTTGGCCGGGACTAGGGGGGCCAACGTCCTGACTTTC. It encodes CASSLAGTRGANVLTF.